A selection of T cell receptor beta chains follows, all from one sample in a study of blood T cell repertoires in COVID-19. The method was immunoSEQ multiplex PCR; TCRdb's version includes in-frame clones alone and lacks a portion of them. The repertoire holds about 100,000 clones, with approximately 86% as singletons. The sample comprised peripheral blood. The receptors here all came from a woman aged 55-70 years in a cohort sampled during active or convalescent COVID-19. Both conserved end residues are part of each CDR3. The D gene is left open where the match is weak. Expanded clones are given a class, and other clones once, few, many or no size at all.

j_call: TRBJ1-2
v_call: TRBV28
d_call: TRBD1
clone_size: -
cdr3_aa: CASSLSTGGDYGYTF
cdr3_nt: TGTGCCAGCAGTTTATCGACAGGGGGAGACTATGGCTACACCTTC

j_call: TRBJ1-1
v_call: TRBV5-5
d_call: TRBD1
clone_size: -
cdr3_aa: CASSSLGTVAFF
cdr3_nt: TGTGCCAGCAGCTCTTTAGGGACAGTGGCTTTCTTT

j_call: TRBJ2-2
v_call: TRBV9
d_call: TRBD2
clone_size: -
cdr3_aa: CASSVAGGRNTGELFF
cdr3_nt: TGTGCCAGCAGCGTAGCAGGCGGGAGGAACACCGGGGAGCTGTTTTTT

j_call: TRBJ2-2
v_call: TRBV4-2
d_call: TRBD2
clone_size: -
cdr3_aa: CASSHPGGTSATGELFF
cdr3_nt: TGTGCCAGCAGCCATCCCGGGGGGACTAGCGCGACCGGGGAGCTGTTTTTT

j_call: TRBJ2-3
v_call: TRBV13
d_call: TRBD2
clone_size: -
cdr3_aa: CASSTRLAGVTDTQYF
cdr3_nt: TGTGCCAGCAGCACGCGACTAGCGGGAGTAACAGATACGCAGTATTTT

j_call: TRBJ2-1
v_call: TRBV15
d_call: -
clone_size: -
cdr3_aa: CATSRVRNEQFF
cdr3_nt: TGTGCCACCAGCAGAGTGAGGAATGAGCAGTTCTTC

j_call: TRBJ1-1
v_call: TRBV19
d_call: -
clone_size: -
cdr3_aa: CASRSQGGNTEAFF
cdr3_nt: TGTGCCAGTAGGTCTCAGGGAGGGAACACTGAAGCTTTCTTT

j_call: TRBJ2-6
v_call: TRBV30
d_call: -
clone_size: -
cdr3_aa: CAWSTGTGGANVLTF
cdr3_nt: TGTGCCTGGAGTACAGGGACCGGGGGGGCCAACGTCCTGACTTTC

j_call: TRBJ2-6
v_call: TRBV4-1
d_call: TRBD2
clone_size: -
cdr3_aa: CASSYSGRENSGANVLTF
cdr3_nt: TGCGCCAGCAGCTATAGCGGGAGGGAGAACTCTGGGGCCAACGTCCTGACTTTC

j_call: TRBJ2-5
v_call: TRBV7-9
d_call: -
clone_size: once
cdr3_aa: CASSLLPGWGRETQYF
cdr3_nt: TGTGCCAGCAGCTTATTACCGGGCTGGGGGCGAGAGACCCAGTACTTC

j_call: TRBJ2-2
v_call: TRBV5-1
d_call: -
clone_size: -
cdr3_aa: CASSLNANPGTGELFF
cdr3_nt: TGCGCCAGCAGCCTGAATGCGAACCCTGGTACCGGGGAGCTGTTTTTT

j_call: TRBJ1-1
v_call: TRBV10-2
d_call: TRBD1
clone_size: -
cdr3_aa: CASTIQGKVVEAFF
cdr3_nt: TGCGCCAGCACCATACAGGGGAAGGTGGTCGAAGCTTTCTTT

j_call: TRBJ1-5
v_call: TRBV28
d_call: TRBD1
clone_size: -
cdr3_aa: CASSPRQGLIGNQPQHF
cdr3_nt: TGTGCCAGCAGCCCCAGACAGGGCCTAATCGGCAATCAGCCCCAGCATTTT

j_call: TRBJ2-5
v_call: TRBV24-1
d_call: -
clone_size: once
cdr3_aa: CATSAQGETQYF
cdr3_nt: TGTGCCACCAGTGCCCAGGGGGAGACCCAGTACTTC